This T cell receptor beta chain was sequenced in a study of control samples from healthy donors and cancer patients (dated by TCRdb to the early 2020s). Remarks on this clone: Its antigen remains unidentified. Per-base qualities were not stored, and no clone one base away is much larger.

The CDR3 sequence holds 14 residues, the cysteine and phenylalanine included. Just CDR3 DNA is preserved here, 42 bases in frame from base 1. From the germline V gene (reference sequence), CDR1 is MNHEY and CDR2 is SMNVEV. The trim is 5 bases for V and 3 bases for J, with a gap of 13 bases between the germline ends. Library preparation employed the immunoSEQ multiplex PCR assay. Held by TCRdb, this immuneACCESS table contains in-frame sequences only and omits some clones. Under half of the omission traces to an unresolved V gene where checked; the cause of the rest is unknown. For this sample there are roughly 170,000 clones; 85% to 95% appear just once. The top ten constitute 4.1% of the sample.

The sequence is built from TRBV27 and TRBJ1-2; the D gene lacks a confident call. Input material: blood. This clonotype was sampled from an older woman in good health. The DNA sequence follows: TGTGCCAGCAGTCGCGGCAGAGAGGACTATGGCTACACCTTC. This sequence encodes CASSRGREDYGYTF.